What follows are 13 T cell receptor beta chains derived from one specimen sequenced in a study of T cells in Graves' hyperthyroidism and ophthalmopathy. Using RNA transcripts as the source, TCR beta CDR3 regions were amplified. During a first-round RT-PCR of the TCR CDR3, the HTBI primer set was used. MiXCR was run by TCRdb on the multiplex PCR reads, yielding one entry per CDR3 protein. The sample consists of under 500,000 distinct CDR3 sequences, over 12% of them appearing once. The source material was blood. Source of these receptors: a man in his forties or fifties with Graves' ophthalmopathy.

This clonotype was picked up many times. The V gene is TRBV6-1, the J gene TRBJ2-5; 9 positions agree with TRBD1. V was clipped by 0 bases and J by 1 base; unmatched bases: 9. In germline, CDR1 is MNHNS, CDR2 SASEGT. The CDR3 length is 18 residues. The CDR3 protein is CASSEAETGTGFQETQYF. For the CDR3, the DNA is TGTGCCAGCAGTGAAGCAGAAACCGGGACAGGGTTCCAAGAGACCCAGTACTTC.

The chain recombines TRBV20-1 with TRBJ2-2, with 7 nucleotides matching TRBD2. The V gene end was trimmed by 7 bases and the J gene end by 7 bases; junction bases not matched to a gene: 9. The CDR3 covers 13 residues. The germline V gene has CDR1 DFQATT and CDR2 SNEGSKA (reference sequence). In DNA form, the CDR3 reads TGCAGTGGCTCGCTAGCGGTGGGCGGGGAGCTGTTTTTT. Its translation is CSGSLAVGGELFF.

V gene TRBV30 combines with J gene TRBJ1-2, with D perhaps matching TRBD1 (5 bases). V was shortened by 0 bases and J by 9 bases, with 17 bases between the two germline ends. The CDR3 loop spans 14 amino acids. Germline-derived CDR1 and CDR2 are GTSNPN and SVGIG (reference sequence). The CDR3 here is CAWSVGPTLSSYTF. DNA of the CDR3: TGTGCCTGGAGTGTGGGACCGACTTTGTCGAGCTACACCTTC.

This clonotype was observed at least ten times. V and J are TRBV20-1 and TRBJ2-1; 7 bases fit TRBD2. CDR1 and CDR2 from the germline V gene are DFQATT and SNEGSKA (reference sequence). The V gene end was trimmed by 0 bases and the J gene end by 3 bases; junction bases not matched to a gene: 8. This CDR3 is 16 amino acids long. CDR3 protein: CSARDRVGRHYNEQFF. The CDR3 coding sequence is TGCAGTGCTAGAGATCGGGTCGGGAGGCACTACAATGAGCAGTTCTTC.

There are many counts of this clonotype. V and J are TRBV11-2 and TRBJ2-7; a possible D gene is TRBD2 (5 bases). Trimming removed 5 bases at V and 2 bases at J, with 19 bases between. CDR1 and CDR2 from the germline V gene are SGHAT and FQNNGV. The CDR3 sequence is 16 residues long. The CDR3 reads CASSLNLLLATYEQYF. DNA for the CDR3: TGTGCCAGCAGCCTCAACCTTCTCTTAGCGACCTACGAGCAGTACTTC.

There are a few counts of this clonotype. The chain couples TRBV14 to TRBJ2-2; D unclear. The germline gives CDR1 SGHDN, CDR2 FVKESK. V lost 2 bases and J 6 bases, leaving 7 bases between the germline ends. The CDR3 runs 13 residues. CDR3: CASSQYQSGELFF. Here the CDR3 DNA reads TGTGCCAGCAGCCAATACCAGTCCGGGGAGCTGTTTTTT. Based on the CDR3 plus reference TRBV14 and TRBJ2-2, the full variable domain is EAGVTQFPSHSVIEKGQTVTLRCDPISGHDNLYWYRRVMGKEIKFLLHFVKESKQDESGMPNNRFLAERTGGTYSTLKVQPAELEDSGVYFCASSQYQSGELFFGEGSRLTVL.

Many counts were recorded for this clonotype. The chain recombines TRBV5-1 with TRBJ1-5, with 8 positions matching TRBD1. Germline V gene lookup returns CDR1 SGHRS and CDR2 YFSETQ. The V and J ends lost 0 bases and 4 bases, in that order; junction bases with no gene match: 9. The CDR3 spans 17 residues. The CDR3: CASSLVIPGGGNQPQHF. The CDR3 DNA sequence: TGCGCCAGCAGCTTGGTAATCCCAGGGGGCGGAAATCAGCCCCAGCATTTT.

This clonotype has just a few counts. The chain uses TRBV5-1 and TRBJ2-2; 10 bases line up with TRBD2. Germline CDR1 and CDR2: SGHRS and YFSETQ. The junction had 9 bases not matched to a gene; V was cut back by 7 bases and J by 6 bases. The CDR3 extends over 15 amino acids. CDR3 region: CASAMSLAGAGELFF. CDR3 in DNA: TGCGCCAGCGCGATGAGTCTAGCGGGAGCCGGGGAGCTGTTTTTT. The full variable domain, with the rest looked up from reference TRBV5-1 and TRBJ2-2, is KAGVTQTPRYLIKTRGQQVTLSCSPISGHRSVSWYQQTPGQGLQFLFEYFSETQRNKGNFPGRFSGRQFSNSRSEMNVSTLELGDSALYLCASAMSLAGAGELFFGEGSRLTVL.

Many counts were recorded for this clonotype. This rearrangement joins TRBV19 to TRBJ1-2; tentatively, D is TRBD1 (5 bases). The CDR3 has 13 residues. Deletions cut 3 bases from V and 4 bases from J, with 9 bases between. CDR1 and CDR2 (germline): LNHDA, SQIVND (reference sequence). The CDR3 bases are TGTGCCAGTAGTATCGACAGCTTCTATGGCTACACCTTC. This translates into CASSIDSFYGYTF.

The table lists this clonotype with many counts. The gene calls are TRBV3-1 and TRBJ2-2; the D is unclear. Germline V gives CDR1 LGHDT, CDR2 YNNKEL (reference sequence). CDR3 length: 14 amino acids. The V gene lost 0 bases and the J gene lost 7 bases, with 9 bases spanning the gap. Here the CDR3 reads CASSQDPRIGELFF. The CDR3 region has the DNA TGTGCCAGCAGCCAAGATCCACGTATCGGGGAGCTGTTTTTT. The full variable domain, its missing parts supplied by reference TRBV3-1 and TRBJ2-2, is DTAVSQTPKYLVTQMGNDKSIKCEQNLGHDTMYWYKQDSKKFLKIMFSYNNKELIINETVPNRFSPKSPDKAHLNLHINSLELGDSAVYFCASSQDPRIGELFFGEGSRLTVL.

This clonotype has just a few counts. V and J are TRBV29-1 and TRBJ1-4; D call uncertain. Trimming stripped 7 bases from V and 8 bases from J, with 14 bases between. Germline lookup yields CDR1 SQVTM and CDR2 ANQGSEA. This CDR3 has 12 amino acids. This CDR3 reads CSAGSTAEKLFF. Here the CDR3 DNA reads TGCAGCGCGGGATCTACGGCCGAAAAACTGTTTTTT.

This clonotype showed up just a few times. The rearrangement joins TRBV20-1 to TRBJ1-5; D gene ambiguous. V was cut by 1 base and J by 6 bases, with 10 bases left in between. CDR3 size: 13 residues. Germline values: CDR1 DFQATT, CDR2 SNEGSKA (reference sequence). The CDR3 DNA is TGCAGTGCTAGAGCTGGGGTGACTCAGCCCCAGCATTTT. Translating it yields CSARAGVTQPQHF.

This clonotype has ten or more counts. The V call is TRBV6-1, the J call TRBJ2-1, with TRBD2 matching 11 bases. The CDR3 runs to 14 residues. Trimming cost V 6 bases and J 9 bases; bases outside gene matches: 7. Per germline, CDR1 MNHNS and CDR2 SASEGT. The DNA of the CDR3 is TGTGCCAGCAGCCTTGGGACTAGCGGCGGTGAGCAGTTCTTC. Translated, it gives CASSLGTSGGEQFF.